This TCR beta chain was recorded in a study of human T cells and chemical hapten exposure. Findings and caveats of the study: Positively correlated with patch test score were the counts of PT1 expanded TCRs.

TCRdb ran MiXCR on the RACE reads and lists one entry per CDR3 protein. The sample includes 180,000 or so distinct CDR3 sequences, almost 30% of them seen just once. This clonotype occurred a few times. Its antigen is undetermined. Time point in this sample: pre-sensitization, week 0. Specified treatment: therapeutic diphenylcyclopropenone sensitization with weekly scalp DPC. Trimming left V 3 bases short and J 2 bases short, with 7 bases between. The CDR3 consists of 14 residues. The source material was whole blood, sampled in connection with sensitization to the hapten diphenylcyclopropenone (DPC). The chain uses TRBV12-3 or TRBV12-4 and TRBJ2-2, with D unclear. This receptor was taken from a woman aged 25 to 45 with alopecia areata. Some clones in this sample may be carry-over from other donors' samples. CDR3 bases: TGTGCCAGCAGTTTCGGTCTAAACACCGGGGAGCTGTTTTTT. Its protein product is CASSFGLNTGELFF.